This T cell receptor (beta chain) was identified during a study of blood T cell repertoires in COVID-19. Study-level background: Sources were T cells, B-cell-depleted T cells, or PBMCs; the material itself was cDNA or gDNA.

Participants were aged about 18 to 90 years, lived in roughly 23 US areas, and enrolled virtually. Cohort placement rested on clinical history that participants reported themselves. Exposed participants came across a COVID-19 case within 2 weeks before study entry. Here immunoSEQ multiplex PCR was the method, and the copy in TCRdb shows in-frame clones only, minus some. The sample shows a few hundred thousand clones, approximately 91% of them seen only once. The CDR3 loop spans 21 amino acids. Germline V gene sequence: CDR1 MNHEY, CDR2 SMNVEV (reference sequence). V was pared by 4 bases and J by 0 bases, with 22 bases of the junction left unmatched.

The chain uses TRBV27 and TRBJ2-3; the match to TRBD1 covers 7 bases. Sequencing was done on a sample of PBMCs or T cells enriched from blood (not recorded which). The clonotype was recovered from a woman aged 30 to 39 who had been exposed to COVID-19. The CDR3 is CASSYPGQPYTPRNSTDTQYF. CDR3 nucleotides: TGTGCCAGCAGTTACCCGGGACAGCCCTATACCCCTCGAAATAGCACAGATACGCAGTATTTT.